The 27 T cell receptor beta chains listed next were all sequenced from one sample in a study of blood T cell repertoires in COVID-19. Repertoires were generated with immunoSEQ multiplex PCR, while TCRdb's copy carries only in-frame clones and drops some. The sample yields 90,000 to 150,000 clones, 88% seen once. The source material was peripheral blood. The source is a woman in her fifties or sixties with active or convalescent COVID-19.

The CDR3 DNA follows: TGCGCCAGCCGCCTAGACCCCGGGGAGCTGTTTTTT. Translated, it gives CASRLDPGELFF. J is TRBJ2-2 and V is TRBV5-1; the D is unclear. V was pared by 7 bases and J by 6 bases, with 10 bases between. CDR3 length: 12 amino acids. The V gene's germline CDR1 is SGHRS and CDR2 YFSETQ.

The chain recombines TRBV7-2 with TRBJ1-1; D remains unclear. V lost 3 bases and J lost 3, with 11 bases in between. The CDR3 runs to 14 residues. CDR1 SGHTA and CDR2 FQGNSA come from the germline V gene. The CDR3 loop reads CASSFGLGDTEAFF. The CDR3 DNA sequence: TGTGCCAGCAGCTTCGGACTCGGGGACACTGAAGCTTTCTTT. Together with reference TRBV7-2 and TRBJ1-1, the CDR3 gives the full variable domain: GAGVSQSPSNKVTEKGKDVELRCDPISGHTALYWYRQSLGQGLEFLIYFQGNSAPDKSGLPSDRFSAERTGGSVSTLTIQRTQQEDSAVYLCASSFGLGDTEAFFGQGTRLTVV.

V and J are TRBV7-9 and TRBJ2-1; D might be TRBD1 (6 bases). The CDR3 loop spans 16 amino acids. Trimming stripped 6 bases from V and 4 bases from J, with 19 bases between. The germline V gene encodes CDR1 SEHNR and CDR2 FQNEAQ (reference sequence). CDR3: CASSSGAGLQYNEQFF. CDR3 coding DNA: TGTGCCAGCAGTTCAGGGGCCGGGCTCCAGTACAATGAGCAGTTCTTC.

V is TRBV3-1 (or the pseudogene TRBV3-2) and J is TRBJ2-7, with D maybe TRBD1 (6 bases). Germline V gene data show CDR1 as LGHDT and CDR2 as YNNKEL (reference sequence). The V end was cut by 0 bases, the J end by 4 bases, with 16 bases between. The CDR3 extends over 16 amino acids. The CDR3 is CASSQDQGGVGYEQYF. The CDR3 region has the DNA TGTGCCAGCAGCCAAGACCAAGGGGGAGTAGGGTACGAGCAGTACTTC.

The chain carries TRBV9 and TRBJ2-1, with TRBD2 as a possible D gene (6 bases). CDR3 size: 13 residues. Germline lookup yields CDR1 SGDLS and CDR2 YYNGEE. Trimming left V 1 base short and J 6 bases short, with 8 bases between. Written as DNA, the CDR3 is TGTGCCAGCAGCGTAACACTAGCCAATGAGCAGTTCTTC. This codes for CASSVTLANEQFF. The whole variable domain, remainder taken from reference TRBV9 and TRBJ2-1, is DSGVTQTPKHLITATGQRVTLRCSPRSGDLSVYWYQQSLDQGLQFLIQYYNGEERAKGNILERFSAQQFPDLHSELNLSSLELGDSALYFCASSVTLANEQFFGPGTRLTVL.

The rearrangement links TRBV9 to TRBJ2-1; 7 nucleotides line up with TRBD2. The CDR3 extends over 15 amino acids. The germline gives CDR1 SGDLS, CDR2 YYNGEE. V lost 4 bases, J lost 4 bases, and 8 bases stayed unmatched. The CDR3 DNA is TGTGCCAGCAGCACGGGGGGAGGGCCTTACAATGAGCAGTTCTTC. It translates to CASSTGGGPYNEQFF.

This clone was recorded a few times. The J gene is TRBJ2-7, the V gene TRBV28, with TRBD1 matching over 12 bases. J was trimmed by 6 bases and V by 5 bases; bases with no gene match: 8. Germline V lookup: CDR1 MDHEN, CDR2 SYDVKM. The CDR3 is 15 residues long. The CDR3 region has the DNA TGTGCCAGCAGTACACCGGGACAGGGGGCTCGCGAGCAGTACTTC. Protein sequence: CASSTPGQGAREQYF.

The chain is built from TRBV27 and TRBJ2-3, with D perhaps matching TRBD2 (6 bases). Germline-derived CDR1 and CDR2 are MNHEY and SMNVEV (reference sequence). The CDR3 extends over 14 amino acids. V shed 2 bases and J shed 0 bases, with 6 bases lying between them. The CDR3 sequence: CASSLSGSTDTQYF. DNA for the CDR3: TGTGCCAGCAGTTTAAGCGGGAGCACAGATACGCAGTATTTT.

CDR3 DNA sequence: TGTGCCAGCAGTAGGACAGCTTCCGCCTATGGCTACACCTTC. It translates to CASSRTASAYGYTF. The chain combines TRBV28 with TRBJ1-2, with D perhaps TRBD1 (6 bases). This CDR3 contains 14 residues. The V gene lost 5 bases and the J gene lost 4 bases, with 14 bases spanning the gap. The germline V gene encodes CDR1 MDHEN and CDR2 SYDVKM.

V usage is TRBV7-9 and J usage is TRBJ2-1, with 11 bases that match TRBD1. The CDR3 contains 15 residues. V shed 6 bases and J 6 bases; nucleotides not matched to a gene: 7. The germline V gene encodes CDR1 SEHNR and CDR2 FQNEAQ (reference sequence). The CDR3 loop reads CASRRGQGAFNEQFF. CDR3 DNA sequence: TGTGCCAGCAGGCGAGGACAGGGGGCGTTCAATGAGCAGTTCTTC.

The chain links TRBV27 to TRBJ2-5; D remains ambiguous. The CDR3 is 13 amino acids. Germline-derived CDR1 and CDR2 are MNHEY and SMNVEV (reference sequence). V lost 3 bases and J 5 bases, leaving 10 bases between the germline ends. The CDR3 DNA sequence: TGTGCCAGCAGTTTTACAGATGGGGAGACCCAGTACTTC. Translation gives CASSFTDGETQYF.

This sequence joins TRBV15 and TRBJ2-5, with TRBD1 matching over 10 bases. The CDR3 contains 15 residues. V dropped 3 bases and J dropped 1; count of bases not matched to a gene: 2. Germline V gene data show CDR1 as LNHNV and CDR2 as YYDKDF (reference sequence). The CDR3 is CATSRDRGAQETQYF. CDR3 nucleotide sequence: TGTGCCACCAGCAGGGACAGGGGGGCCCAAGAGACCCAGTACTTC.

The rearrangement uses TRBV5-1 and TRBJ2-1, with a weak D call TRBD2 (6 bases). The CDR3 is made up of 15 amino acids. The germline V gene encodes CDR1 SGHRS and CDR2 YFSETQ. The V end lost 1 base, the J end lost 4 bases, and 12 bases lay between the germline ends. CDR3 sequence (DNA): TGCGCCAGCAGCTTGACTGGCGGGACTTACAATGAGCAGTTCTTC. As protein: CASSLTGGTYNEQFF.

This sequence joins TRBV28 and TRBJ2-7, with 10 bases lining up with TRBD2. Germline CDR1 reads MDHEN; CDR2 reads SYDVKM. J gave up 2 bases and V 4 bases, and 11 bases lay outside the gene matches. The CDR3 is 17 amino acids. CDR3 loop: CASSSKPGTSATYEQYF. In DNA, the CDR3 is TGTGCCAGCAGTTCCAAACCTGGGACTAGCGCGACCTACGAGCAGTACTTC.

The J gene is TRBJ2-3, the V gene TRBV9; D might be TRBD1 (6 bases). CDR3 size: 13 residues. Deletions cut 4 bases from V and 4 bases from J, with 10 bases between. Germline CDR1 and CDR2: SGDLS and YYNGEE. The CDR3 DNA reads TGTGCCAGCAGCAAATCAGGGGCAGATACGCAGTATTTT. Translating gives CASSKSGADTQYF.

This sequence joins TRBV28 and TRBJ2-7, with 9 bases identical to TRBD2. The CDR3 totals 18 residues. CDR1 is MDHEN, CDR2 SYDVKM, per germline. The V and J ends lost 5 bases and 2 bases, in that order; junction bases with no gene match: 16. The CDR3 sequence is CASSPLPLISGSPYEQYF. The CDR3 DNA reads TGTGCCAGCAGTCCCTTGCCCCTGATTAGCGGGAGCCCCTACGAGCAGTACTTC.

The gene calls are TRBV5-6 and TRBJ2-1; 13 bases match TRBD2. The ends lost 2 bases at V and 8 bases at J; junction bases unmatched: 7. The CDR3 has 16 residues. Looked up from germline, CDR1 is SGHDT and CDR2 is YYEEEE. The DNA for the CDR3 is TGTGCCAGCAGCTTTCTCGGGACTAGCGGGGTCGATGAGCAGTTCTTC. This sequence encodes CASSFLGTSGVDEQFF.

The chain employs TRBV30 and TRBJ1-1; the match to TRBD1 covers 7 bases. CDR1 and CDR2 from the germline V gene are GTSNPN and SVGIG (reference sequence). This CDR3 is 12 amino acids long. J lost 10 bases, V lost 3 bases, and 8 bases had no gene match. In nucleotides, the CDR3 is TGTGCCTGGAGCCCAGGACAGGCGGTAGCTTTCTTT. It yields the protein CAWSPGQAVAFF.

This clone was counted once. The chain couples TRBV12-5 to TRBJ1-2, with TRBD1 as a possible D gene (6 bases). CDR3 length equals 16 residues. With 3 bases removed from V and 3 bases from J, the gap between germline ends came to 17 bases. CDR1 is LGHNT, CDR2 FRNRAP, per germline. The CDR3 protein is CASGFEPQGRDYGYTF. CDR3 coding DNA: TGTGCTAGTGGTTTTGAACCCCAGGGGAGAGACTATGGCTACACCTTC.

V gene TRBV5-4 combines with J gene TRBJ2-1; the D gene is possibly TRBD2 (6 bases). V was pared by 0 bases and J by 9 bases, with 16 bases between. This CDR3 is 15 amino acids long. Germline lookup yields CDR1 SGHNT and CDR2 YYREEE (reference sequence). The CDR3 is CASSLGAGPAGEQFF. In DNA, the CDR3 is TGTGCCAGCAGCTTGGGGGCGGGACCGGCCGGTGAGCAGTTCTTC.

The chain recombines TRBV23-1 with TRBJ2-4, with 16 nucleotides matching TRBD2. TRBV23-1 carries the ORF label, with uncertain function. The CDR3 has 19 amino acids. Trimming removed 3 bases from V and 0 bases from J; junction bases left unmatched: 5. CDR3 amino acids: CASSQTGTSGRGAKNIQYF. CDR3 DNA: TGCGCCAGCAGTCAGACCGGGACTAGCGGGAGGGGAGCCAAAAACATTCAGTACTTC.

V usage is TRBV6-2 or TRBV6-3 and J usage is TRBJ2-5; D is possibly TRBD2 (6 bases). This CDR3 region has 14 residues. Germline lookup yields CDR1 MNHEY and CDR2 SVGEGT. Trimming cost V 2 bases and J 5 bases, with 12 bases left between them. CDR3 bases: TGTGCCAGCAGTTACGGCGGGAATTCGGAGACCCAGTACTTC. Protein: CASSYGGNSETQYF.

This chain joins TRBV5-4 and TRBJ1-2; tentatively, D is TRBD1 (6 bases). V was shortened by 4 bases and J by 5 bases, with 9 bases between the two germline ends. Germline V CDR1 and CDR2: SGHNT, YYREEE (reference sequence). This CDR3 region has 12 residues. This CDR3 reads CASSRTEYGYTF. CDR3 coding DNA: TGTGCCAGCAGCCGGACAGAATATGGCTACACCTTC.

This chain connects TRBV5-4 to TRBJ2-3; 12 nucleotides line up with TRBD2. Germline V lookup: CDR1 SGHNT, CDR2 YYREEE (reference sequence). V shed 4 bases and J 0 bases; nucleotides not matched to a gene: 9. This CDR3 is 18 amino acids long. CDR3 coding DNA: TGTGCCAGCAGCCCTGGACTAGCGGGATTTTACAGCACAGATACGCAGTATTTT. This codes for CASSPGLAGFYSTDTQYF.

The CDR3 reads CASSQEYRGGSYEQYF. The CDR3 nucleotides are TGCGCCAGCAGCCAAGAATACCGAGGTGGCTCCTACGAGCAGTACTTC. The gene calls are TRBV4-3 and TRBJ2-7; D ambiguous. Per germline, CDR1 LGHNA and CDR2 YSLEER. Between the trimmed V and J ends, which lost 0 bases and 0 bases, there was a span of 12 bases. This CDR3 comprises 16 residues.

This clone was seen only once. The V call is TRBV7-2, the J call TRBJ2-5, with unresolved D. CDR1 and CDR2 (germline): SGHTA, FQGNSA. This CDR3 is built from 14 residues. With 2 bases removed from V and 1 base from J, the gap between germline ends came to 8 bases. In nucleotides, the CDR3 is TGTGCCAGCAGCTTATTCCAGGCCCAAGAGACCCAGTACTTC. It codes for CASSLFQAQETQYF.

The chain combines TRBV3-1 (or the pseudogene TRBV3-2) with TRBJ2-4; TRBD2 aligns across 8 bases. The length of the CDR3 is 18 residues. V was clipped by 0 bases and J by 1 base; unmatched bases: 8. The germline V gene has CDR1 LGHDT and CDR2 YNNKEL (reference sequence). As DNA, the CDR3 is TGTGCCAGCAGCCAAGATCTGATCGGGGGGGGCGCCAAAAACATTCAGTACTTC. Translating it yields CASSQDLIGGGAKNIQYF.